Following are 28 T cell receptor beta chains from one sample sequenced in a study of tumor-infiltrating lymphocytes in localized non-small cell lung cancer. Measured with immunoSEQ multiplex PCR; TCRdb has only the in-frame clones, and not every one. The sample yields 9,500 to 15,000 clones, about four fifths seen once. Sequenced: lung tumor tissue. These receptors came from a human donor with non-small cell lung cancer.

The chain couples TRBV7-9 to TRBJ1-5; 7 nucleotides line up with TRBD1. J was trimmed by 4 bases and V by 5 bases; bases with no gene match: 2. Germline lookup yields CDR1 SEHNR and CDR2 FQNEAQ (reference sequence). CDR3 length equals 13 residues. CDR3 loop: CASSRDRNQPQHF. The CDR3 DNA is TGTGCCAGCAGCCGGGACAGAAATCAGCCCCAGCATTTT.

This chain's CDR3 is CASSLGRVRNSPLHF. In DNA, the CDR3 is TGTGCCAGCAGCTTAGGCAGGGTGCGCAATTCACCCCTCCACTTT. V and J are TRBV7-2 and TRBJ1-6; D might be TRBD1 (5 bases). The germline gives CDR1 SGHTA, CDR2 FQGNSA. Trimming took off 1 base at V and 7 bases at J, with 11 bases between the two ends. The CDR3 sequence is 15 residues long.

By frequency in the sample, this clone is medium-sized. J is TRBJ1-2 and V is TRBV6-5, with 7 bases identical to TRBD1. The germline CDR1 and CDR2 sequences are MNHEY and SVGAGI. The CDR3 has 14 amino acids. With 6 bases clipped from V and 7 bases from J, the junction kept 11 bases outside the gene matches. In DNA, the CDR3 is TGTGCCAGCAGCAAGACAGGGCAATGGAGTGGCTACACCTTC. This codes for CASSKTGQWSGYTF.

V and J are TRBV5-1 and TRBJ1-6; 8 positions match TRBD1. The V gene's germline CDR1 is SGHRS and CDR2 YFSETQ. CDR3 length equals 16 residues. Trimming removed 1 base from V and 8 bases from J; junction bases left unmatched: 8. CDR3 bases: TGCGCCAGCAGCTTGATTGGGGGACAGGCGGATTCACCCCTCCACTTT. Amino acids: CASSLIGGQADSPLHF.

This clone came up a few times. This chain links TRBV5-1 with TRBJ2-4; 9 bases are shared with TRBD2. CDR3 size: 19 residues. V was clipped by 0 bases and J by 0 bases; unmatched bases: 10. Germline V gene sequence: CDR1 SGHRS, CDR2 YFSETQ. CDR3 sequence reads: CASSLAYGLAGIAKNIQYF. CDR3 coding DNA: TGCGCCAGCAGCTTGGCCTATGGGCTAGCGGGAATAGCCAAAAACATTCAGTACTTC.

This clone was detected only once. This chain uses TRBV4-3 with TRBJ1-2; unclear D gene. Germline V gives CDR1 LGHNA, CDR2 YSLEER. V dropped 0 bases and J dropped 8 bases, with 16 bases sitting between them. This CDR3 comprises 15 residues. CDR3 in amino acids: CASSQDSRGGSGYTF. Written as DNA, the CDR3 is TGCGCCAGCAGCCAAGATAGCCGGGGAGGGAGCGGCTACACCTTC.

This clone is judged medium-sized (0.01 to 0.1%). The chain employs TRBV19 and TRBJ1-6; TRBD1 aligns across 7 bases. V shed 1 base, J shed 8 bases, and the junction held 8 bases outside the gene matches. Germline CDR1 is LNHDA and CDR2 is SQIVND (reference sequence). This CDR3 is built from 16 residues. In DNA, the CDR3 is TGTGCCAGTAGTATAGGACAGGGTCGTACGGATTCACCCCTCCACTTT. Protein: CASSIGQGRTDSPLHF.

The chain couples TRBV7-2 to TRBJ1-2, with TRBD1 identical over 8 bases. Germline lookup yields CDR1 SGHTA and CDR2 FQGNSA. The CDR3 is made up of 15 amino acids. V lost 5 bases to trimming and J lost 2 bases; unmatched junction nucleotides: 7. Here the CDR3 DNA reads TGTGCCAGCAGCAAGGGACAGGCGGCCAACTATGGCTACACCTTC. This sequence encodes CASSKGQAANYGYTF.

The CDR3 sequence: CASSESARVNTEAFF. The CDR3, as DNA: TGCGCCAGCAGTGAGTCGGCGAGGGTGAACACTGAAGCTTTCTTT. The chain uses TRBV10-2 and TRBJ1-1; no firm D call. The CDR3 length is 15 residues. Germline lookup yields CDR1 WSHSY and CDR2 SAAADI. Trimming took off 0 bases at V and 0 bases at J, with 8 bases between the two ends.

The chain recombines TRBV5-8 with TRBJ2-7; the D call may be TRBD1 or TRBD2 (7 bases each). The CDR3 is made up of 19 amino acids. The germline V gene has CDR1 SGHTS and CDR2 YDEGEE. Trimming pared 6 bases from V and 0 bases from J, leaving 28 bases between. In DNA form, the CDR3 reads TGTGCCAGCACATTGGGGGGGGATTCCGGGACAGCTACCTCCTACGAGCAGTACTTC. As protein: CASTLGGDSGTATSYEQYF.

In this sample, this clone turned up a few times. The V call is TRBV27, the J call TRBJ2-5; D is tentatively TRBD1 or TRBD2 (5 bases each). This CDR3 contains 14 residues. Germline values: CDR1 MNHEY, CDR2 SMNVEV (reference sequence). Trimming shortened V by 6 bases and J by 13 bases, and 24 bases separated the two germline ends. The CDR3 here is CASSPHTPRDPWYF. Written as DNA, the CDR3 is TGTGCCAGCAGCCCACATACTCCCCGGGACCCCTGGTACTTC.

This chain uses TRBV29-1 with TRBJ1-2; possible D gene TRBD1, 6 bases. Trimming removed 1 base from V and 4 bases from J, with 7 bases in between. Germline CDR1 SQVTM, CDR2 ANQGSEA. The CDR3 consists of 12 residues. The CDR3 DNA sequence: TGCAGCGTTGAAGGCAGGGGCTATGGCTACACCTTC. Its protein is CSVEGRGYGYTF.

The chain has TRBV4-3 and TRBJ2-1; 9 nucleotides match TRBD1. The ends lost 0 bases at V and 4 bases at J; junction bases unmatched: 4. Germline V gene data show CDR1 as LGHNA and CDR2 as YSLEER. The CDR3 is made up of 16 amino acids. CDR3 amino acids: CASSQDGGQGYNEQFF. CDR3 coding DNA: TGCGCCAGCAGCCAAGATGGGGGACAGGGATACAATGAGCAGTTCTTC.

A few counts support this clone. The rearrangement uses TRBV5-1 and TRBJ1-3; TRBD1 is a possible D gene (6 bases). In germline, CDR1 is SGHRS, CDR2 YFSETQ. Trimming pared 7 bases from V and 1 base from J, leaving 15 bases between. The CDR3 runs 15 residues. The CDR3 reads CASSYGGGSGNTIYF. CDR3 nucleotides: TGCGCCAGCTCCTATGGAGGGGGGTCTGGAAACACCATATATTTT.

The genes are TRBV7-2 and TRBJ2-1, with TRBD2 identical over 8 bases. The CDR3 totals 15 residues. Germline trimming cut 1 base from V and 8 bases from J; bases unmatched to any gene: 7. Per germline, CDR1 SGHTA and CDR2 FQGNSA. The CDR3 spells CASSLGGLVVDEQFF. The CDR3 DNA sequence: TGTGCCAGCAGCTTAGGGGGACTAGTTGTCGATGAGCAGTTCTTC.

This clone occurred a few times. The V and J genes are TRBV13 and TRBJ2-7; 7 bases agree with TRBD1. Per germline, CDR1 PRHDT and CDR2 FYEKMQ (reference sequence). J gave up 3 bases and V 5 bases, and 10 bases lay outside the gene matches. The CDR3 runs to 15 residues. CDR3 region: CASSRSRDSLYEQYV. The CDR3 bases are TGTGCCAGCAGCCGCTCCCGGGACAGTCTCTACGAGCAGTACGTC.

This clone was observed once. This sequence joins TRBV30 and TRBJ2-7; no reliable D call. The CDR3 covers 18 residues. CDR1 GTSNPN and CDR2 SVGIG come from the germline V gene (reference sequence). The germline V and J ends were trimmed by 2 bases and 0 bases, with 23 bases remaining between them. The CDR3 coding sequence is TGTGCCTGGAGTTACGAGTTTTACCATCCCGCGACCTCCTACGAGCAGTACTTC. Translated: CAWSYEFYHPATSYEQYF.

This chain joins TRBV5-1 and TRBJ1-3; a weak D match, TRBD1 (6 bases). V gave up 4 bases and J gave up 4 bases, with 12 bases separating them. Germline V CDR1 and CDR2: SGHRS, YFSETQ. The CDR3 extends over 14 amino acids. The CDR3 here is CASSTGQPGNTIYF. CDR3 in DNA: TGCGCCAGCAGCACTGGACAGCCGGGAAACACCATATATTTT.

The chain links TRBV4-3 to TRBJ1-2, with 7 bases matching TRBD1. Germline CDR1 is LGHNA and CDR2 is YSLEER. Trimming at V came to 4 bases and at J to 0 bases, leaving 2 bases not matched to a gene. CDR3 length: 14 residues. The CDR3 nucleotides are TGCGCCAGCAGCCCAGGGGGAGCTAACTATGGCTACACCTTC. Its translation: CASSPGGANYGYTF.

The chain joins TRBV7-2 to TRBJ2-5; unclear D gene. The CDR3 spans 14 residues. Trimming pared 3 bases from V and 0 bases from J, leaving 8 bases between. Germline loops: CDR1 SGHTA, CDR2 FQGNSA. Here the CDR3 reads CASSFSRNQETQYF. The CDR3 region has the DNA TGTGCCAGCAGCTTTAGCCGGAACCAAGAGACCCAGTACTTC.

The chain employs TRBV5-1 and TRBJ1-1; D remains unclear. The CDR3 contains 13 residues. Per the germline V gene, CDR1 is SGHRS and CDR2 is YFSETQ. Trimming stripped 0 bases from V and 5 bases from J, with 8 bases between. This chain's CDR3 is CASSLGGETEAFF. The CDR3 DNA reads as TGCGCCAGCAGCTTGGGTGGGGAAACTGAAGCTTTCTTT.

The chain employs TRBV11-1 and TRBJ1-1; D is perhaps TRBD1 (5 bases). Germline V gene sequence: CDR1 SGHAT, CDR2 FQDESV (reference sequence). The CDR3 is 11 amino acids. Trimming took 5 bases from V and 13 from J, leaving 14 bases between them. In DNA form, the CDR3 reads TGTGCCAGCAGCCGTGGGGGGAGTGGTTTCTTT. Translated, it gives CASSRGGSGFF.

This chain joins TRBV18 and TRBJ1-3, with D unresolved. The ends were cut back, 5 bases at V and 4 bases at J, with 12 bases in the middle. Germline V gene lookup returns CDR1 KGHSH and CDR2 LQKENI. The CDR3 runs to 14 residues. The CDR3 loop reads CASSAEQTGNTIYF. The CDR3 DNA is TGTGCCAGCTCAGCCGAGCAGACCGGAAACACCATATATTTT.

CDR3 DNA: TGCGCCAGCAGCCAAGATTTCGGGTCAGTTTACAATGAGCAGTTCTTC. Protein sequence: CASSQDFGSVYNEQFF. V is TRBV4-1 and J is TRBJ2-1, with D uncertain. This CDR3 is built from 16 residues. In germline, CDR1 is MGHRA, CDR2 YSYEKL. V lost 0 bases and J 4 bases, leaving 13 bases between the germline ends.

This rearrangement joins TRBV29-1 to TRBJ1-1; D uncertain. V dropped 8 bases and J dropped 0 bases, with 7 bases sitting between them. The germline V gene encodes CDR1 SQVTM and CDR2 ANQGSEA. This CDR3 is built from 11 residues. The CDR3 region has the DNA TGCAGCTGTCGATTGAACACTGAAGCTTTCTTT. It specifies CSCRLNTEAFF. The full variable domain, with the rest looked up from reference TRBV29-1 and TRBJ1-1, is SAVISQKPSRDICQRGTSLTIQCQVDSQVTMMFWYRQQPGQSLTLIATANQGSEATYESGFVIDKFPISRPNLTFSTLTVSNMSPEDSSIYLCSCRLNTEAFFGQGTRLTVV.

This clone was seen a handful of times. The chain has TRBV29-1 and TRBJ1-2; perhaps TRBD1 as D (6 bases). The CDR3 loop spans 14 amino acids. V shed 4 bases and J shed 4 bases, with 16 bases lying between them. Germline CDR1 is SQVTM and CDR2 is ANQGSEA. The CDR3 loop reads CSVAFGGNTYGYTF. The CDR3 coding sequence is TGCAGCGTTGCCTTTGGGGGCAATACCTATGGCTACACCTTC.

The J gene is TRBJ1-4, the V gene TRBV7-2; maybe TRBD1 (5 bases). V was clipped by 5 bases and J by 11 bases, with 15 bases between them. The CDR3 is 13 residues long. Germline V gene lookup returns CDR1 SGHTA and CDR2 FQGNSA. The CDR3 loop reads CASSGRQMGKLFF. CDR3 nucleotides: TGTGCCAGCAGCGGACGACAGATGGGGAAACTGTTTTTT.

In this sample, this clone turned up a few times. The chain uses TRBV11-2 and TRBJ2-4, with D possibly being TRBD2 (5 bases). The CDR3 spans 12 residues. Trimming cost V 5 bases and J 9 bases, with 11 bases left between them. Germline V CDR1 and CDR2: SGHAT, FQNNGV. Here the CDR3 reads CASSIVRGIQYF. CDR3 DNA: TGTGCCAGCAGCATAGTCCGGGGCATTCAGTACTTC.